This entry is about one T cell receptor beta chain. These data are taken from a study of blood T cell repertoires in COVID-19. The CDR3 totals 15 residues. Germline-derived CDR1 and CDR2 are SGHVS and FQNEAQ. V shed 2 bases and J shed 3 bases, with 10 bases lying between them. Per the original data handling: Amplification of reference gene primers provided the estimated nucleated cell counts. This table comes from immunoSEQ multiplex PCR, and its TCRdb copy is limited to in-frame clones, with some not included. V, J and clone size derive from that table, while D and trimming were established from the DNA sequence. The table shows fewer than 400,000 clones, with roughly 87% occurring only once. The participants were between about 18 and 90 years old and came from under 25 US areas.

The TCR sequence derives from a woman between 18 and 30 years old who had recovered from COVID-19. Sequencing was performed on PBMCs or T cells enriched from blood (not recorded which). The gene calls are TRBV7-8 and TRBJ2-2, with unresolved D. Written as DNA, the CDR3 is TGTGCCAGCAGCTTATTGGCTCGCTACACCGGGGAGCTGTTTTTT. The encoded protein is CASSLLARYTGELFF.